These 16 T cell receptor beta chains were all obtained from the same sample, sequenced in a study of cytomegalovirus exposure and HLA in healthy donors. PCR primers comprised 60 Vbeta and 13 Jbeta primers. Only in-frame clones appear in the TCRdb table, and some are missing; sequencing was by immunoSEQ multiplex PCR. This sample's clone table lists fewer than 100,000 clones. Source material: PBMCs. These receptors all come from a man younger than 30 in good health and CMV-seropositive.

The CDR3 is CASSQVGRSGGGGQTQYF. CDR3 sequence (DNA): TGCGCCAGCAGCCAAGTTGGGAGGTCGGGGGGCGGCGGGCAGACCCAGTACTTC. The chain couples TRBV4-1 to TRBJ2-5; maybe TRBD2 (7 bases). Germline CDR1 reads MGHRA; CDR2 reads YSYEKL. The CDR3 length is 18 residues. The V and J ends lost 1 base and 6 bases respectively, with 24 bases between them.

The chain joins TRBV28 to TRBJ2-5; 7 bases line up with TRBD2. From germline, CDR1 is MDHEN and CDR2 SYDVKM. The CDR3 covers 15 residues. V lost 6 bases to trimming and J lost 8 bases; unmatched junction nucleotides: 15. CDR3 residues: CASRPSGEGQLTQYF. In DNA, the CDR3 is TGTGCCAGCAGACCCTCCGGGGAGGGGCAATTAACCCAGTACTTC.

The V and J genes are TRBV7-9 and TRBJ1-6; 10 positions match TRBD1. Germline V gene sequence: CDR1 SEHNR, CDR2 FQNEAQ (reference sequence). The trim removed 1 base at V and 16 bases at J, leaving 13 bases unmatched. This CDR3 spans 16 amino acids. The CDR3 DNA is TGTGCCAGCAGCTTAGAGTACCCCGGGACAGGGGATGTTCTCCACTTT. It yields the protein CASSLEYPGTGDVLHF.

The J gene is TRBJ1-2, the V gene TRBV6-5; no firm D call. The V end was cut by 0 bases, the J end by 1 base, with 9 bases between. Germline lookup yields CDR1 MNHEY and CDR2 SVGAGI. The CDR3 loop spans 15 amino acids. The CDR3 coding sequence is TGTGCCAGCAGTTACTCGCCCGGGGTTAACTATGGCTACACCTTC. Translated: CASSYSPGVNYGYTF.

DNA of the CDR3: TGCGCCAGCAGCCAAGTTTTGGGCGATCAGCCCCAGCATTTT. Amino acid sequence: CASSQVLGDQPQHF. The V call is TRBV4-1, the J call TRBJ1-5; D unclear. This CDR3 has 14 residues. Germline V gene data show CDR1 as MGHRA and CDR2 as YSYEKL. Between the trimmed V and J ends, which lost 1 base and 5 bases, there was a span of 9 bases.

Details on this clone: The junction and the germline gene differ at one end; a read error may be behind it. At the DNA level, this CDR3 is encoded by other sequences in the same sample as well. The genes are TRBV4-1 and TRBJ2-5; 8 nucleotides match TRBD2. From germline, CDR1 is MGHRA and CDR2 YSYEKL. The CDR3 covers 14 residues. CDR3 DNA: TGCGCTAGCAGCCGGGAGGGCGCAGGAGAGACCCAGTACTTC. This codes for CASSREGAGETQYF.

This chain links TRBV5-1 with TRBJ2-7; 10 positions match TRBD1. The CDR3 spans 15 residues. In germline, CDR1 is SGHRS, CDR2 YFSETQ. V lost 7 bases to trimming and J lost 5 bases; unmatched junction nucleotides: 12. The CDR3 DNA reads TGCGCCAGCGGGGTATCCCGGGACAGGGGCCACGAGCAGTACTTC. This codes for CASGVSRDRGHEQYF. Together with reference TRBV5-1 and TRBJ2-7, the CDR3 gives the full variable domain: KAGVTQTPRYLIKTRGQQVTLSCSPISGHRSVSWYQQTPGQGLQFLFEYFSETQRNKGNFPGRFSGRQFSNSRSEMNVSTLELGDSALYLCASGVSRDRGHEQYFGPGTRLTVT.

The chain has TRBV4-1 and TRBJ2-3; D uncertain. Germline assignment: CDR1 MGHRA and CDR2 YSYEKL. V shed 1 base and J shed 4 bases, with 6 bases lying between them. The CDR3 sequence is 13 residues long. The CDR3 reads CASSQGLSDTQYF. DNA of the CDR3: TGCGCCAGCAGCCAAGGGCTGTCAGATACGCAGTATTTT.

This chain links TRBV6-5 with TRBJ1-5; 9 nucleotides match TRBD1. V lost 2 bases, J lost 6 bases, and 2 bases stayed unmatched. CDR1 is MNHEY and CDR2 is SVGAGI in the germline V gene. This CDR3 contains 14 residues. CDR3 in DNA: TGTGCCAGCAGTTACCGGACAGGGGTTCAGCCCCAGCATTTT. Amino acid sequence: CASSYRTGVQPQHF.

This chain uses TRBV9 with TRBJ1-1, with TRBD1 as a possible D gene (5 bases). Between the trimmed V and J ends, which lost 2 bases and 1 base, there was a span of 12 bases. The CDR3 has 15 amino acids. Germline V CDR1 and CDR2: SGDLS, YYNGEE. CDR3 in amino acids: CASSVGRGRNTEAFF. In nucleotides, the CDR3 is TGTGCCAGCAGCGTGGGGAGGGGACGGAACACTGAAGCTTTCTTT.

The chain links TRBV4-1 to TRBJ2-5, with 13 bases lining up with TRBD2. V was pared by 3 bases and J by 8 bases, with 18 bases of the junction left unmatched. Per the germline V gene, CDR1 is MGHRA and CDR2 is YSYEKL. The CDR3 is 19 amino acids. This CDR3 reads CASSQNAAGLGLAGFTQYF. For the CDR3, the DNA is TGCGCCAGCAGCCAGAATGCGGCAGGTCTGGGACTAGCGGGATTTACCCAGTACTTC.

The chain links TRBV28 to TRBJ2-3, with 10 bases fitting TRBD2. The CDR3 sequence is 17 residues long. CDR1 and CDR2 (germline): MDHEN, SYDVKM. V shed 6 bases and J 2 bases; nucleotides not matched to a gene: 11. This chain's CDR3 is CASSPRDSGRATDTQYF. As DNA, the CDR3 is TGTGCCAGCAGCCCGCGCGACAGCGGGAGGGCCACAGATACGCAGTATTTT.

CDR3 region: CASSRRAYYGYTF. DNA for the CDR3: TGTGCCAGCAGTCGGAGGGCTTACTATGGCTACACCTTC. This chain connects TRBV28 to TRBJ1-2; D remains ambiguous. The CDR3 is made up of 13 amino acids. Germline values: CDR1 MDHEN, CDR2 SYDVKM. V was trimmed by 5 bases and J by 3 bases, leaving 10 bases between them.

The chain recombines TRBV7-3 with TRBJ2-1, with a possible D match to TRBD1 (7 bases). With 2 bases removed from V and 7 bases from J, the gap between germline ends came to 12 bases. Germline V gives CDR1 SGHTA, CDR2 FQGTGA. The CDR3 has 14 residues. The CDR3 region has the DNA TGTGCCAGCAGCTTAGTAGCAGGGGGGAATGAGCAGTTCTTC. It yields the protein CASSLVAGGNEQFF.

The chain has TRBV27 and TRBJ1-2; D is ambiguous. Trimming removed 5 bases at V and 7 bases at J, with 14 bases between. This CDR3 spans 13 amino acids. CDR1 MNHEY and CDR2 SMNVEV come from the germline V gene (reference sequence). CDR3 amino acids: CASSPRLYLGYTF. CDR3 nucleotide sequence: TGTGCCAGCAGTCCCAGGCTTTATCTTGGCTACACCTTC.

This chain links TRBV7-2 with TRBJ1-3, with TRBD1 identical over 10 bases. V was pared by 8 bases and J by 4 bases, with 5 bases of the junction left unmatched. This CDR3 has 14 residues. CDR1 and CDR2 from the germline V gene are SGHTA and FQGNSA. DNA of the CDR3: TGTGCCAGCGACAGGGGGCGCTTCGGAAACACCATATATTTT. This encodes CASDRGRFGNTIYF.